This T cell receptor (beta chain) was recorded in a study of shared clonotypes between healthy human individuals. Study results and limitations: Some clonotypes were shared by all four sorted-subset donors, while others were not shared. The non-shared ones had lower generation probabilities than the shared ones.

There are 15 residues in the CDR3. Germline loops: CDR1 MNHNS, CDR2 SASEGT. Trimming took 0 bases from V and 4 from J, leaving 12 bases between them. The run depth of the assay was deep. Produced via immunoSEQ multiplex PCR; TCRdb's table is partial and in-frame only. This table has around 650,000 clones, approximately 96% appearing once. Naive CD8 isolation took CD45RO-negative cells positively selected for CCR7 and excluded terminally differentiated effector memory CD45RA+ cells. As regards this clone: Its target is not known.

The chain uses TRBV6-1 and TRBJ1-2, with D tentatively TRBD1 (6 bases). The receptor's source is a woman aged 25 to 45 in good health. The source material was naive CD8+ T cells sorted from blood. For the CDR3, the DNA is TGTGCCAGCAGTGAAGCTAGCGGGGGCGTCTATGGCTACACCTTC. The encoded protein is CASSEASGGVYGYTF.